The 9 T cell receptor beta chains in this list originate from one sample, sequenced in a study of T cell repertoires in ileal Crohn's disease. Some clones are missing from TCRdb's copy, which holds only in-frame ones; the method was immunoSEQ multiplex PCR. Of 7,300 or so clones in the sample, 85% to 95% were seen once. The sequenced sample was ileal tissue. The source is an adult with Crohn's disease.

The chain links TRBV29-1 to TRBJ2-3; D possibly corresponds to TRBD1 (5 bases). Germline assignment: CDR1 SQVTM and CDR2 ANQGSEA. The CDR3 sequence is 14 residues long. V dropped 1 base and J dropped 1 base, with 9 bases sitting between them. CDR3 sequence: CSVEGMTGTDTQYF. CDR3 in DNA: TGCAGCGTTGAAGGGATGACAGGCACAGATACGCAGTATTTT.

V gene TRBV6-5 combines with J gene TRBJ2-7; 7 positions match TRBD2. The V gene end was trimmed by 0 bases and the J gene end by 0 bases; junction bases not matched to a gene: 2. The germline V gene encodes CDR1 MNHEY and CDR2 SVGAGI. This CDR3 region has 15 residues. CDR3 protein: CASSYSGGPSYEQYF. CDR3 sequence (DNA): TGTGCCAGCAGTTACTCGGGAGGGCCCTCCTACGAGCAGTACTTC.

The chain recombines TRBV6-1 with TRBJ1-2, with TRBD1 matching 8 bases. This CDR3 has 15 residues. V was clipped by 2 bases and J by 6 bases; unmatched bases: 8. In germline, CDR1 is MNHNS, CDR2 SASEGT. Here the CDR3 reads CASSEQGADSHGYTF. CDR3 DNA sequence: TGTGCCAGCAGTGAACAGGGGGCGGATTCACATGGCTACACCTTC.

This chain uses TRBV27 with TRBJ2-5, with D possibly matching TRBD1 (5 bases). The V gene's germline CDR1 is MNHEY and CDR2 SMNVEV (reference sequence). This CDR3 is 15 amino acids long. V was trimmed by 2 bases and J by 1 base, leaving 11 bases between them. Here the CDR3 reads CASSLGTGSQETQYF. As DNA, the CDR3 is TGTGCCAGCAGTTTAGGCACAGGTAGCCAAGAGACCCAGTACTTC.

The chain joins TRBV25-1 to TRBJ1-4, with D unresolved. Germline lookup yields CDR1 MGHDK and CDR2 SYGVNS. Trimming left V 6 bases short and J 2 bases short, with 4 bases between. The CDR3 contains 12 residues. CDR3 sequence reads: CASRLTNEKLFF. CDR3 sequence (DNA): TGTGCCAGCAGACTGACTAATGAAAAACTGTTTTTT. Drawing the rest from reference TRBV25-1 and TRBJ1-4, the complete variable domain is EADIYQTPRYLVIGTGKKITLECSQTMGHDKMYWYQQDPGMELHLIHYSYGVNSTEKGDLSSESTVSRIRTEHFPLTLESARPSHTSQYLCASRLTNEKLFFGSGTQLSVL.

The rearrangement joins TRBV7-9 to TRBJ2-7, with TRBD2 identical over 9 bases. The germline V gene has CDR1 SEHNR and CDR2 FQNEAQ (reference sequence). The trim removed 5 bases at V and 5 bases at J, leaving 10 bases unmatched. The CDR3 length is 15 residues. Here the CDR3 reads CASSPTGLAWHEQYF. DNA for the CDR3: TGTGCCAGCAGCCCTACGGGACTAGCTTGGCACGAGCAGTACTTC.

DNA of the CDR3: TGTGCCATCATTACTAACCGGGACAACAGGGTTGCTGAGCAGTTCTTC. Protein product: CAIITNRDNRVAEQFF. V gene TRBV10-3 combines with J gene TRBJ2-1, with D possibly TRBD1 on 6 matching bases. Germline V CDR1 and CDR2: ENHRY, SYGVKD. Trimming removed 7 bases at V and 9 bases at J, with 25 bases between. The CDR3 contains 16 residues.

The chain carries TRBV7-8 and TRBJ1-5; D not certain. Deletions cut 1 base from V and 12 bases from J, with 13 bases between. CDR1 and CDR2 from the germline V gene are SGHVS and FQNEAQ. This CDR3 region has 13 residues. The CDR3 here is CASSLVHREIQHF. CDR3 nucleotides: TGTGCCAGCAGCTTAGTTCACAGAGAGATCCAGCATTTT.

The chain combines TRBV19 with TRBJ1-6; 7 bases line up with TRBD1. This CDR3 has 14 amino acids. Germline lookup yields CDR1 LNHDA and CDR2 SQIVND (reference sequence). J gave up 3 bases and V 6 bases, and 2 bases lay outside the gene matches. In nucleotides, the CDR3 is TGTGCCAGTAGGACAGGGAGCTATAATTCACCCCTCCACTTT. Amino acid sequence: CASRTGSYNSPLHF.